These T cell receptor beta chains were read from a single sample in a study of shared clonotypes between healthy human individuals. The data were produced by immunoSEQ multiplex PCR, yet TCRdb's version contains in-frame clones alone and is incomplete. The sample carries approximately 2.5 million clones, around nine tenths recorded once. The sequenced sample consisted of naive CD4+ T cells sorted from blood. The receptor source for this set is a man younger than 35 in good health. Each CDR3 is given with its conserved first and last residue. D genes are given only for firm matches. Clone size is stated in some rows and not others, as once, few, many or a class when expanded.

D gene | J gene | V gene | clone size | CDR3 DNA | CDR3 protein
- | TRBJ1-1 | TRBV28 | - | TGTGCCAGCAGTTTTCGAGGGATAGGAAAGCTAGTACCCTTCTTT | CASSFRGIGKLVPFF
TRBD1 | TRBJ1-3 | TRBV5-8 | - | TGTGCCAGCAGCGGAACTGACAGGGCTGGAAACACCATATATTTT | CASSGTDRAGNTIYF
- | TRBJ2-2 | TRBV21-1 | - | TGTGCCAGCAGCAATAGGCGACAGGGTCGGAACACCGGGGAGCTGTTTTTT | CASSNRRQGRNTGELFF
- | TRBJ2-7 | TRBV7-9 | once | TGTGCCAGCAGTCCTGGTTATCCCTTCTACGAGCAGTACTTC | CASSPGYPFYEQYF
- | TRBJ2-5 | TRBV28 | - | TGTGCCAGCTTCACCGGCGGACAGCAAGAGACCCAGTACTTC | CASFTGGQQETQYF
TRBD2 | TRBJ2-1 | TRBV5-1 | - | TGCGCCAGCAGCTTGGGGACTAGCGGGGCTACGAATGAGCAGTTCTTC | CASSLGTSGATNEQFF
TRBD2 | TRBJ2-7 | TRBV7-2 | - | TGTGCCAGCAGCTCTGGACTAGCGCTTACCTACGAGCAGTACTTC | CASSSGLALTYEQYF
- | TRBJ2-3 | TRBV6-5 | - | TGTGCCAGCAGAGGGGATACGCAGTATTTT | CASRGDTQYF
TRBD1 | TRBJ2-1 | TRBV6-5 | - | TGTGCCAGCAGAGGTGGACAGGTCAATGAGCAGTTCTTC | CASRGGQVNEQFF
TRBD2 | TRBJ2-5 | TRBV6-1 | - | TGTGCCAGCAGTGGACTAGCGGGCATGGGGGAGACCCAGTACTTC | CASSGLAGMGETQYF
TRBD2 | TRBJ2-1 | TRBV5-4 | - | TGTGCCAGCAGGCCCGGGACTAGCGGTAGTAATGAGCAGTTCTTC | CASRPGTSGSNEQFF
- | TRBJ1-6 | TRBV6-6 | few | TGTGCCAGCATCCCCGGGGGGAATTCACCCCTCCACTTT | CASIPGGNSPLHF
- | TRBJ1-6 | TRBV5-5 | - | TGTGCCAGCAGCTTGGAGGGGATGCTCCACTTT | CASSLEGMLHF
- | TRBJ2-3 | TRBV11-2 | - | TGTGCCAGCAGCTTAGTGGCACCTAGCACAGATACGCAGTATTTT | CASSLVAPSTDTQYF
TRBD2 | TRBJ2-1 | TRBV5-1 | - | TGCGCCAGCAGCTTGCTGATCATGGGGGGGAATGAGCAGTTCTTC | CASSLLIMGGNEQFF
- | TRBJ2-5 | TRBV28 | - | TGTGCCAGCAGTTCCCGACTAGTAAGCTCCCCAGAGACCCAGTACTTC | CASSSRLVSSPETQYF
- | TRBJ1-4 | TRBV4-1 | - | TGCGCCAGCAGCCAGGGCCCTCCGGGACCAGGGGAAAAACTGTTTTTT | CASSQGPPGPGEKLFF
TRBD1 | TRBJ1-2 | TRBV5-1 | - | TGCGCCAGCAAAAGACAGGGAGGCGACTATGGCTACACCTTC | CASKRQGGDYGYTF
- | TRBJ1-4 | TRBV4-3 | - | TGCGCCAGCAGCCAAAGGGGGGAGTTAGGTGAAAAACTGTTTTTT | CASSQRGELGEKLFF
TRBD2 | TRBJ2-3 | TRBV2 | - | TGTGCCAGCAGTGATATAGGACTAGCGGGAGTCAGCACAGATACGCAGTATTTT | CASSDIGLAGVSTDTQYF
- | TRBJ1-1 | TRBV5-4 | - | TGTGCCAGCAGCTTGGGGAATGTGATGAACACTGAAGCTTTCTTT | CASSLGNVMNTEAFF
TRBD1 | TRBJ1-2 | TRBV19 | - | TGTGCCAGTAGTATCCCGACAGGGGGTAACTATGGCTACACCTTC | CASSIPTGGNYGYTF
- | TRBJ1-1 | TRBV30 | few | TGTGCCTGGAGTCCCTCCCTGAACACTGAAGCTTTCTTT | CAWSPSLNTEAFF
- | TRBJ2-7 | TRBV7-2 | - | TGTGCCAGCAGCTTCGACTACGAGCAGTACTTC | CASSFDYEQYF
TRBD1 | TRBJ2-1 | TRBV11-2 | - | TGTGCCAGCAGCTTTGACAGGGCGGCCTACAATGAGCAGTTCTTC | CASSFDRAAYNEQFF
TRBD1 | TRBJ1-2 | TRBV6-5 | - | TGTGCCAGCAGTCCGGACAGGGGGGATGGCTACACCTTC | CASSPDRGDGYTF
TRBD2 | TRBJ2-5 | TRBV5-1 | - | TGCGCCAGCAGCCCTGGGACTAGCGGGGGGGCCGGGACCCAGTACTTC | CASSPGTSGGAGTQYF
- | TRBJ2-5 | TRBV6-6 | - | TGTGCCAGCAGTTACCCTCGAGAGACCCAGTACTTC | CASSYPRETQYF
- | TRBJ2-1 | TRBV5-1 | - | TGCGCCAGCAGCCCCCCCGGCTCCTACAATGAGCAGTTCTTC | CASSPPGSYNEQFF
- | TRBJ2-2 | TRBV19 | - | TGTGCCAGTAGAGCCGGGTTTATGGGGACCGGGGAGCTGTTTTTT | CASRAGFMGTGELFF
TRBD1 | TRBJ2-1 | TRBV9 | - | TGTGCCAGCAGCCTGGACAGGGCCTCCTACAATGAGCAGTTCTTC | CASSLDRASYNEQFF
- | TRBJ1-1 | TRBV4-3 | - | TGCGCCAGCAGCCGGGGGGGCGTTGCGAACACTGAAGCTTTCTTT | CASSRGGVANTEAFF
TRBD2 | TRBJ2-3 | TRBV5-4 | - | TGTGCCAGCAGCTCCAGCGGGACGAGCACAGATACGCAGTATTTT | CASSSSGTSTDTQYF
- | TRBJ1-2 | TRBV20-1 | - | TGCAGTGCCCAGTTTGGCTACACCTTC | CSAQFGYTF
- | TRBJ1-1 | TRBV7-8 | - | TGTGCCAGCAGCTTAGTGAGTCAGGGGTTTAGGACTGAAGCTTTCTTT | CASSLVSQGFRTEAFF
TRBD2 | TRBJ2-7 | TRBV2 | - | TGTGCCAGCAGAAGCGGGAGGACGGGGGAGCAGTACTTC | CASRSGRTGEQYF
- | TRBJ2-3 | TRBV5-1 | - | TGCGCCAGCAGCTTGCGAGGTCGAGATACGCAGTATTTT | CASSLRGRDTQYF
TRBD1 | TRBJ1-6 | TRBV10-3 | - | TGTGCCATACAGGGGGTCGCCAATTCACCCCTCCACTTT | CAIQGVANSPLHF
- | TRBJ2-7 | TRBV7-2 | - | TGTGCCAGCAGCTTAAACTCCCCCCAGGTTGGGGGTGAGGAGCAGTACTTC | CASSLNSPQVGGEEQYF
- | TRBJ1-6 | TRBV6-1 | - | TGTGCCAGCAGCCTGGGGGAACCCCTCCACTTT | CASSLGEPLHF
TRBD1 | TRBJ2-7 | TRBV18 | - | TGTGCCAGCTCACAGGGGGCCGAGCAGTACTTC | CASSQGAEQYF
- | TRBJ1-1 | TRBV18 | few | TGTGCCAGCTCACCACCGAACGGAAAGAACACTGAAGCTTTCTTT | CASSPPNGKNTEAFF
- | TRBJ2-3 | TRBV11-2 | - | TGTGCCAGCAGCCCAGGACTGAGCACAGATACGCAGTATTTT | CASSPGLSTDTQYF
TRBD1 | TRBJ2-3 | TRBV15 | - | TGTGCCACCAGCGTCCTGGGACAGGGGGCGAGAACAGATACGCAGTATTTT | CATSVLGQGARTDTQYF
TRBD2 | TRBJ2-3 | TRBV6-1 | - | TGTGCCAGCAGTGACCTAGCGGGAGGAACAGATACGCAGTATTTT | CASSDLAGGTDTQYF
TRBD1 | TRBJ1-6 | TRBV25-1 | once | TGTGCCAGCGGGGGACAGAGATATAATTCACCCCTCCACTTT | CASGGQRYNSPLHF
- | TRBJ1-5 | TRBV6-1 | once | TGTGCCAGCAGGGCTAATCATAATCAGCCCCAGCATTTT | CASRANHNQPQHF
- | TRBJ1-6 | TRBV5-6 | - | TGTGCCAGCAGCTTTGGTAGCAAAAATTCACCCCTCCACTTT | CASSFGSKNSPLHF
- | TRBJ1-1 | TRBV6-5 | - | TGTGCCAGCAGGACAGCTATGAACACTGAAGCTTTCTTT | CASRTAMNTEAFF
- | TRBJ2-5 | TRBV7-9 | - | TGTGCCAGCAGCTTAGCGTACACAGGGTGGGGTGAGACCCAGTACTTC | CASSLAYTGWGETQYF
- | TRBJ1-4 | TRBV7-9 | - | TGTGCCAGCAGCTTAGCGGAACCGCCGGGATCTGAAAAACTGTTTTTT | CASSLAEPPGSEKLFF
- | TRBJ1-1 | TRBV5-1 | once | TGCGCCAGCAGCTTGATGGATAACACTGAAGCTTTCTTT | CASSLMDNTEAFF
- | TRBJ1-1 | TRBV18 | - | TGTGCCAGCTCAGACGGACACCCGAACACTGAAGCTTTCTTT | CASSDGHPNTEAFF
- | TRBJ1-5 | TRBV10-3 | few | TGTGCCATCAGTGACCCCAATCAGCCCCAGCATTTT | CAISDPNQPQHF
TRBD1 | TRBJ2-3 | TRBV30 | - | TGTGCCTGGAGTCAGGGGGCCTGGGGGGCAGATACGCAGTATTTT | CAWSQGAWGADTQYF
TRBD1 | TRBJ1-4 | TRBV5-4 | - | TGTGCCAGCAGCCCCGGACAGGGGGAAAGTGAAAAACTGTTTTTT | CASSPGQGESEKLFF
- | TRBJ1-6 | TRBV27 | - | TGTGCCAGCAGTACAACCCCCGGGGGTTCACCCCTCCACTTT | CASSTTPGGSPLHF
- | TRBJ2-5 | TRBV10-3 | - | TGTGCCATCAGCTCAGGGGGGGCGGTTCTCCAAGAGACCCAGTACTTC | CAISSGGAVLQETQYF